These T cell receptor beta chains were read from a single sample in a study of shared clonotypes between healthy human individuals. Repertoires were generated with immunoSEQ multiplex PCR, while TCRdb's copy carries only in-frame clones and drops some. The sample yields approximately 980,000 clones, over 75% seen once. Sequenced: memory CD4+ T cells sorted from blood. The source of these receptors is a man between 18 and 35 years old in good health. The CDR3 runs from the conserved cysteine through the conserved F or W. A D gene is named only where the DNA matches it firmly. Clone size is shown for a subset of rows, as once, few, many or a class of expanded clone.

TRBV30	once	.	TRBJ2-2	CAWSPGGRESGELFF	TGTGCCTGGAGCCCCGGGGGGCGGGAGTCCGGGGAGCTGTTTTTT
TRBV21-1	.	.	TRBJ2-7	CASSNRSYSSSYEQYF	TGTGCCAGCAGCAATCGGAGCTACTCCTCCTCCTACGAGCAGTACTTC
TRBV30	.	.	TRBJ2-7	CAAELRGGGYEQYF	TGTGCCGCGGAATTGCGGGGCGGTGGCTACGAGCAGTACTTC
TRBV7-9	.	.	TRBJ1-4	CASSLGSGVANEKLFF	TGTGCCAGCAGCTTAGGTTCAGGGGTAGCTAATGAAAAACTGTTTTTT
TRBV29-1	once	.	TRBJ1-2	CSVVRDGLFRGPNYGYTF	TGCAGCGTTGTAAGAGACGGATTATTCCGGGGTCCTAACTATGGCTACACCTTC
TRBV7-8	few	TRBD1	TRBJ1-5	CASSQGTGEYQPQHF	TGTGCCAGCAGCCAGGGGACAGGGGAGTATCAGCCCCAGCATTTT
TRBV5-1	few	TRBD1	TRBJ2-2	CASSLAGTANTGELFF	TGCGCCAGCAGCTTGGCCGGGACAGCGAACACCGGGGAGCTGTTTTTT
TRBV2	.	.	TRBJ2-2	CASGRQDANTGELFF	TGTGCCAGCGGACGACAGGATGCGAACACCGGGGAGCTGTTTTTT
TRBV7-9	.	.	TRBJ1-2	CASSSYTDGYTF	TGTGCCAGCAGCTCTTACACTGATGGCTACACCTTC
TRBV5-1	.	.	TRBJ1-4	CASSLAQYEGEKLFF	TGCGCCAGCAGCTTGGCCCAATATGAGGGGGAAAAACTGTTTTTT
TRBV18	.	.	TRBJ2-5	CASSPNKETQYF	TGTGCCAGCTCGCCGAACAAAGAGACCCAGTACTTC
TRBV10-3	once	TRBD1	TRBJ2-1	CAIREGQGGYNEQFF	TGTGCCATCAGGGAAGGACAGGGGGGCTACAATGAGCAGTTCTTC
TRBV10-3	once	TRBD2	TRBJ2-1	CAISESVASGGKRNEQFF	TGTGCCATCAGTGAGTCGGTGGCTAGCGGGGGGAAAAGGAATGAGCAGTTCTTC
TRBV10-1	.	TRBD2	TRBJ2-3	CARFLAGSTDTQYF	TGCGCCAGGTTCTTAGCGGGGTCCACAGATACGCAGTATTTT
TRBV5-1	.	.	TRBJ1-1	CASSALQGVNAEAFF	TGCGCCAGCAGCGCCTTACAGGGCGTGAACGCTGAAGCTTTCTTT
TRBV5-6	.	.	TRBJ2-5	CASSFWTDPRTQYF	TGTGCCAGCAGCTTTTGGACGGACCCGAGGACCCAGTACTTC
TRBV7-3	.	.	TRBJ2-7	CASSWTASYEQYF	TGTGCCAGCAGCTGGACAGCCTCCTACGAGCAGTACTTC
TRBV10-3	.	TRBD2	TRBJ2-1	CAISRDGLAGDNEQFF	TGTGCCATCAGCAGAGACGGACTAGCGGGAGATAATGAGCAGTTCTTC
TRBV5-1	.	.	TRBJ2-1	CASSPSPGAAYNEQFF	TGCGCCAGCAGCCCTTCCCCCGGGGCTGCCTACAATGAGCAGTTCTTC
TRBV28	.	TRBD2	TRBJ2-4	CASSGLEPSKNIQYF	TGTGCCAGCAGTGGACTAGAGCCCTCCAAAAACATTCAGTACTTC
TRBV27	.	TRBD2	TRBJ2-2	CASSLSSGANTGELFF	TGTGCCAGCAGTTTAAGTAGCGGGGCGAACACCGGGGAGCTGTTTTTT
TRBV4-3	.	.	TRBJ1-1	CASSQDRVNTEAFF	TGCGCCAGCAGCCAAGATAGGGTGAACACTGAAGCTTTCTTT
TRBV7-2	.	TRBD1	TRBJ2-7	CASSSPDRVYEQYF	TGTGCCAGCAGCTCCCCCGACAGGGTTTACGAGCAGTACTTC
TRBV7-9	.	TRBD2	TRBJ2-2	CASSFLPSGARTGELFF	TGTGCCAGCAGCTTTTTGCCTAGCGGGGCCCGCACCGGGGAGCTGTTTTTT
TRBV18	.	TRBD1	TRBJ1-1	CASSQPFRDRNTEAFF	TGTGCCAGCTCACAACCCTTCCGGGACAGGAACACTGAAGCTTTCTTT
TRBV10-3	.	TRBD2	TRBJ2-7	CAISESAGGREQYF	TGTGCCATCAGTGAGTCCGCGGGAGGAAGAGAGCAGTACTTC
TRBV18	.	.	TRBJ1-1	CASSPKGRATEAFF	TGTGCCAGCTCACCAAAGGGCCGGGCCACTGAAGCTTTCTTT
TRBV7-8	.	.	TRBJ2-1	CASSRGGLINEQFF	TGTGCCAGCAGCCGTGGCGGGTTGATCAATGAGCAGTTCTTC
TRBV14	.	TRBD1	TRBJ2-5	CASSKNLGTARETQYF	TGTGCCAGCAGCAAAAACCTCGGGACAGCACGAGAGACCCAGTACTTC
TRBV28	.	.	TRBJ2-2	CASSLGAFTGELFF	TGTGCCAGCAGTCTGGGGGCCTTCACCGGGGAGCTGTTTTTT
TRBV7-8	.	TRBD2	TRBJ2-1	CASSFIARGGSSYNEQFF	TGTGCCAGCAGCTTTATAGCGAGGGGCGGGAGCTCCTACAATGAGCAGTTCTTC
TRBV30	few	.	TRBJ2-1	CAWRHQLYNEQFF	TGTGCCTGGAGACACCAGCTCTACAATGAGCAGTTCTTC
TRBV7-3	.	.	TRBJ2-3	CASSLSRWTDTQYF	TGTGCCAGCAGCTTAAGCAGATGGACAGATACGCAGTATTTT
TRBV18	.	TRBD1	TRBJ2-7	CASSPIGQAGSYEQYF	TGTGCCAGCTCACCAATAGGACAGGCCGGGTCCTACGAGCAGTACTTC
TRBV7-2	.	.	TRBJ2-7	CASSLIPTGTYEQYF	TGTGCCAGCAGCTTAATACCCACAGGGACCTACGAGCAGTACTTC
TRBV28	.	.	TRBJ1-1	CASSLWGAHTEAFF	TGTGCCAGCAGTTTATGGGGGGCTCACACTGAAGCTTTCTTT